The next 28 T cell receptor beta chains were all read from a single sample in a study of shared clonotypes between healthy human individuals. Profiled with immunoSEQ multiplex PCR; TCRdb holds only in-frame clones, not every one. There are approximately 1,500,000 clones in the sample; around 97% occur only once, and about 1.2% lies in the top ten. Sequences were obtained from naive CD4+ T cells sorted from blood. Subset here: CD45RA+ positively selected. These receptor sequences come from a man aged 25 to 40 in good health.

The rearrangement links TRBV6-5 to TRBJ1-2; weak D call: TRBD1 (6 bases). The CDR3 sequence is 14 residues long. V was shortened by 0 bases and J by 4 bases, with 9 bases between the two germline ends. Looked up from germline, CDR1 is MNHEY and CDR2 is SVGAGI. The CDR3 DNA reads TGTGCCAGCAGTTACTCTTGGGACACCTATGGCTACACCTTC. As protein: CASSYSWDTYGYTF.

The V gene is TRBV5-4, the J gene TRBJ2-2; D may match TRBD1 or TRBD2 (5 bases each). Looked up from germline, CDR1 is SGHNT and CDR2 is YYREEE (reference sequence). The CDR3 is made up of 15 amino acids. V was cut by 4 bases and J by 7 bases, with 17 bases left in between. The CDR3 nucleotides are TGTGCCAGCAGCATATTTCCGGTGGGGGACGGGGAGCTGTTTTTT. Its translation: CASSIFPVGDGELFF.

The chain carries TRBV29-1 and TRBJ2-3; the D is unclear. CDR1 SQVTM and CDR2 ANQGSEA come from the germline V gene. The CDR3 consists of 16 residues. V lost 6 bases to trimming and J lost 0 bases, with 19 bases between them. CDR3 sequence (DNA): TGCAGCGTCGACACCCCCCAGATGCCTAGCACAGATACGCAGTATTTT. It encodes CSVDTPQMPSTDTQYF.

The genes are TRBV5-4 and TRBJ2-1; 9 positions agree with TRBD2. The CDR3 totals 13 residues. Looked up from germline, CDR1 is SGHNT and CDR2 is YYREEE (reference sequence). J gave up 5 bases and V 9 bases, and 6 bases lay outside the gene matches. In DNA, the CDR3 is TGTGCCATGCGATCTAGCGGGAACAATGAGCAGTTCTTC. It specifies CAMRSSGNNEQFF. Full variable domain (missing parts from reference TRBV5-4 and TRBJ2-1): ETGVTQSPTHLIKTRGQQVTLRCSSQSGHNTVSWYQQALGQGPQFIFQYYREEENGRGNFPPRFSGLQFPNYSSELNVNALELDDSALYLCAMRSSGNNEQFFGPGTRLTVL.

This rearrangement joins TRBV9 to TRBJ2-1, with 8 bases lining up with TRBD2. With V trimmed by 1 base and J by 5 bases, 5 bases remained unmatched. Germline-derived CDR1 and CDR2 are SGDLS and YYNGEE. The CDR3 sequence is 15 residues long. CDR3 amino acids: CASSVITSGHNEQFF. The CDR3 nucleotides are TGTGCCAGCAGCGTAATAACTAGCGGACACAATGAGCAGTTCTTC.

V and J are TRBV28 and TRBJ2-2; the D gene could be TRBD1 or TRBD2 (5 bases each). Per germline, CDR1 MDHEN and CDR2 SYDVKM. The ends were cut back, 2 bases at V and 9 bases at J, with 10 bases in the middle. This CDR3 contains 13 residues. The CDR3, as DNA: TGTGCCAGCAGTTTAGAGGGGTCCCGGGAGCTGTTTTTT. It specifies CASSLEGSRELFF.

The rearrangement links TRBV9 to TRBJ2-3, with D possibly being TRBD1 (7 bases). This CDR3 is 16 amino acids long. Trimming pared 1 base from V and 1 base from J, leaving 13 bases between. The germline V gene has CDR1 SGDLS and CDR2 YYNGEE. The CDR3 loop reads CASSVRGDSRTDTQYF. In DNA form, the CDR3 reads TGTGCCAGCAGCGTAAGGGGGGACAGCCGCACAGATACGCAGTATTTT.

This CDR3 reads CASCRAGGPGEQFF. CDR3 nucleotides: TGTGCCAGCTGTAGAGCGGGAGGGCCAGGTGAGCAGTTCTTC. The V and J genes are TRBV2 and TRBJ2-1, with 10 bases lining up with TRBD2. Losses at the gene ends were 8 bases for V and 9 bases for J; bases not matched to a gene: 10. This CDR3 has 14 residues. Germline V gene data show CDR1 as SNHLY and CDR2 as FYNNEI.

V and J are TRBV18 and TRBJ2-7; 7 bases are a match to TRBD1. The CDR3 contains 15 residues. With V trimmed by 6 bases and J by 2 bases, 10 bases remained unmatched. Germline CDR1 is KGHSH and CDR2 is LQKENI. DNA of the CDR3: TGTGCCAGCTCGCCCCTAGGACAGGCAACCTACGAGCAGTACTTC. Its protein product is CASSPLGQATYEQYF.

V usage is TRBV28 and J usage is TRBJ2-5; D is unclear. Germline V gene data show CDR1 as MDHEN and CDR2 as SYDVKM. This CDR3 is built from 14 residues. Trimming left V 2 bases short and J 5 bases short, with 12 bases between. This CDR3 reads CASSLRLVGETQYF. The CDR3 coding sequence is TGTGCCAGCAGTTTACGGCTAGTAGGCGAGACCCAGTACTTC.

The rearrangement joins TRBV5-1 to TRBJ2-7; 7 nucleotides align to TRBD2. This CDR3 comprises 15 residues. V shed 5 bases and J 1 base; nucleotides not matched to a gene: 9. Germline V gene lookup returns CDR1 SGHRS and CDR2 YFSETQ. CDR3 nucleotides: TGCGCCAGCAGGTCCAACAGCGGGATATCCTACGAGCAGTACTTC. It encodes CASRSNSGISYEQYF.

Of note for this clone: Other DNA sequences within the sample encode an identical CDR3. The chain has TRBV18 and TRBJ2-6; 10 bases agree with TRBD1. Looked up from germline, CDR1 is KGHSH and CDR2 is LQKENI. Trimming removed 3 bases from V and 2 bases from J; junction bases left unmatched: 1. The CDR3 spans 16 residues. In nucleotides, the CDR3 is TGTGCCAGCTCACCCGGACAGGGGGCTGGGGCCAACGTCCTGACTTTC. This sequence encodes CASSPGQGAGANVLTF. The full variable domain, with the rest looked up from reference TRBV18 and TRBJ2-6, is NAGVMQNPRHLVRRRGQEARLRCSPMKGHSHVYWYRQLPEEGLKFMVYLQKENIIDESGMPKERFSAEFPKEGPSILRIQQVVRGDSAAYFCASSPGQGAGANVLTFGAGSRLTVL.

The V call is TRBV19, the J call TRBJ1-4; D not certain. V lost 1 base and J lost 5, with 8 bases in between. The CDR3 sequence is 14 residues long. Germline CDR1 and CDR2: LNHDA and SQIVND (reference sequence). The chain's CDR3 is CASSIVRGNEKLFF. CDR3 nucleotide sequence: TGTGCCAGTAGTATAGTTCGCGGGAATGAAAAACTGTTTTTT. Using reference TRBV19 and TRBJ1-4 for the parts outside the CDR3, the full variable domain is DGGITQSPKYLFRKEGQNVTLSCEQNLNHDAMYWYRQDPGQGLRLIYYSQIVNDFQKGDIAEGYSVSREKKESFPLTVTSAQKNPTAFYLCASSIVRGNEKLFFGSGTQLSVL.

The rearrangement uses TRBV15 and TRBJ1-2; D is uncertain. Trimming shortened V by 0 bases and J by 6 bases, and 11 bases separated the two germline ends. From germline, CDR1 is LNHNV and CDR2 YYDKDF (reference sequence). CDR3 length: 14 residues. This CDR3 reads CATSRDLVSNGYTF. The CDR3 DNA follows: TGTGCCACCAGCAGAGATCTTGTGTCTAATGGCTACACCTTC.

The V and J genes are TRBV5-5 and TRBJ2-1; 8 bases agree with TRBD1. Germline V CDR1 and CDR2: SGHKS, YYEKEE (reference sequence). CDR3 length equals 15 residues. V dropped 4 bases and J dropped 3; count of bases not matched to a gene: 6. CDR3 bases: TGTGCCAGCAGCCTACGGACAGGGTTCTACAATGAGCAGTTCTTC. This codes for CASSLRTGFYNEQFF.

The gene calls are TRBV29-1 and TRBJ1-4; unclear D gene. There are 15 residues in the CDR3. Germline CDR1 and CDR2: SQVTM and ANQGSEA. Deletions cut 6 bases from V and 3 bases from J, with 17 bases between. CDR3 residues: CSVGFFGGANEKLFF. The CDR3 DNA reads TGCAGCGTGGGGTTTTTTGGCGGCGCTAATGAAAAACTGTTTTTT. The variable domain in full, completed from reference TRBV29-1 and TRBJ1-4, reads SAVISQKPSRDICQRGTSLTIQCQVDSQVTMMFWYRQQPGQSLTLIATANQGSEATYESGFVIDKFPISRPNLTFSTLTVSNMSPEDSSIYLCSVGFFGGANEKLFFGSGTQLSVL.

The genes are TRBV5-1 and TRBJ2-1; D uncertain. The ends were cut back, 7 bases at V and 5 bases at J, with 16 bases in the middle. The CDR3 extends over 14 amino acids. Germline V lookup: CDR1 SGHRS, CDR2 YFSETQ. Here the CDR3 DNA reads TGCGCCAGCGGTGCCGGCCGTAACAACAATGAGCAGTTCTTC. As protein: CASGAGRNNNEQFF.

The chain joins TRBV29-1 to TRBJ1-2, with D possibly being TRBD1 (5 bases). The CDR3 spans 12 residues. The germline V and J ends were trimmed by 7 bases and 5 bases, with 14 bases remaining between them. CDR1 is SQVTM, CDR2 ANQGSEA, per germline. CDR3 amino acids: CSGGTRDYGYTF. The CDR3 region has the DNA TGCAGCGGGGGAACCAGGGATTATGGCTACACCTTC.

A remark on this clone: The junction differs from germline at one of its ends, possibly a read error. The chain is built from TRBV7-6 and TRBJ1-2, with D unclear. The germline V gene has CDR1 SGHVS and CDR2 FNYEAQ. The CDR3 contains 14 residues. CDR3: CASSTGRPQNSLSF. Here the CDR3 DNA reads TGTGCCAGCAGCACTGGTCGGCCCCAAAACAGCCTCTCCTTC.

CDR3 sequence (DNA): TGTGCCAGCAGCTTAGGAACAGGGGGTAATCAGCCCCAGCATTTT. Its protein is CASSLGTGGNQPQHF. J is TRBJ1-5 and V is TRBV11-2; 8 bases line up with TRBD1. V lost 1 base, J lost 4 bases, and 3 bases stayed unmatched. Germline V gene sequence: CDR1 SGHAT, CDR2 FQNNGV. The CDR3 loop spans 15 amino acids.

As for this clone: This sample includes further DNA sequences coding for the same CDR3. The chain uses TRBV20-1 and TRBJ1-5, with unresolved D. V was shortened by 1 base and J by 9 bases, with 7 bases between the two germline ends. CDR3 length equals 11 residues. Germline-derived CDR1 and CDR2 are DFQATT and SNEGSKA (reference sequence). CDR3 sequence (DNA): TGCAGTGCTAGAGGGCCCCGGCCCCAGCATTTT. The encoded protein is CSARGPRPQHF.

The chain couples TRBV6-5 to TRBJ2-5, with 9 positions matching TRBD1. Germline CDR1 is MNHEY and CDR2 is SVGAGI. Unmatched junction bases numbered 9, after V lost 1 base and J lost 6 bases. The CDR3 extends over 16 amino acids. CDR3 in amino acids: CASSYLGTGSGKTQYF. CDR3 sequence (DNA): TGTGCCAGCAGTTACTTAGGGACAGGGAGTGGGAAGACCCAGTACTTC.

The chain links TRBV5-4 to TRBJ2-7; 10 bases align to TRBD1. The V gene's germline CDR1 is SGHNT and CDR2 YYREEE (reference sequence). J lost 2 bases, V lost 2 bases, and 1 base had no gene match. The CDR3 spans 14 residues. CDR3 coding DNA: TGTGCCAGCAGCTTCGGGACAGGGGCCTACGAGCAGTACTTC. Translated, it gives CASSFGTGAYEQYF.

Only one count was recorded for this clone. The V call is TRBV5-4, the J call TRBJ2-1, with 11 positions matching TRBD2. With V trimmed by 0 bases and J by 4 bases, 6 bases remained unmatched. This CDR3 contains 17 residues. Looked up from germline, CDR1 is SGHNT and CDR2 is YYREEE (reference sequence). The chain's CDR3 is CASSLAGTSGAYNEQFF. The CDR3 DNA follows: TGTGCCAGCAGCTTGGCCGGGACTAGCGGAGCTTACAATGAGCAGTTCTTC.

The chain uses TRBV6-6 and TRBJ2-1, with TRBD2 matching 8 bases. Germline CDR1 is MNHNY and CDR2 is SVGAGI (reference sequence). V gave up 6 bases and J gave up 4 bases; unmatched junction bases: 8. CDR3 length: 15 amino acids. CDR3 bases: TGTGCCAGCAGACATACTAGCGGAATTTACAATGAGCAGTTCTTC. Translation: CASRHTSGIYNEQFF.

The chain employs TRBV5-1 and TRBJ2-1; 10 bases agree with TRBD1. The CDR3 length is 17 residues. Germline lookup yields CDR1 SGHRS and CDR2 YFSETQ. Trimming cost V 4 bases and J 4 bases; bases outside gene matches: 11. CDR3 nucleotide sequence: TGCGCCAGCAGCCCCGTGGGGGACAGGGGCTCATACAATGAGCAGTTCTTC. Its translation: CASSPVGDRGSYNEQFF.

This sequence joins TRBV7-8 and TRBJ2-7, with TRBD1 identical over 10 bases. CDR1 is SGHVS and CDR2 is FQNEAQ in the germline V gene. Germline trimming cut 8 bases from V and 7 bases from J; bases unmatched to any gene: 17. The CDR3 runs 16 residues. As DNA, the CDR3 is TGTGCCAGCCTCAAAAACTCCGGGACAGGGGCTAGTGAGCAGTACTTC. As protein: CASLKNSGTGASEQYF.

The CDR3 protein is CASSPTPTGPGGYGYTF. CDR3 DNA sequence: TGTGCCAGCAGCCCCACACCGACGGGGCCTGGGGGCTATGGCTACACCTTC. This rearrangement joins TRBV5-8 to TRBJ1-2, with a possible D match to TRBD1 (5 bases). V shed 4 bases and J shed 4 bases, with 23 bases lying between them. Germline CDR1 SGHTS, CDR2 YDEGEE. The CDR3 is 17 residues long.